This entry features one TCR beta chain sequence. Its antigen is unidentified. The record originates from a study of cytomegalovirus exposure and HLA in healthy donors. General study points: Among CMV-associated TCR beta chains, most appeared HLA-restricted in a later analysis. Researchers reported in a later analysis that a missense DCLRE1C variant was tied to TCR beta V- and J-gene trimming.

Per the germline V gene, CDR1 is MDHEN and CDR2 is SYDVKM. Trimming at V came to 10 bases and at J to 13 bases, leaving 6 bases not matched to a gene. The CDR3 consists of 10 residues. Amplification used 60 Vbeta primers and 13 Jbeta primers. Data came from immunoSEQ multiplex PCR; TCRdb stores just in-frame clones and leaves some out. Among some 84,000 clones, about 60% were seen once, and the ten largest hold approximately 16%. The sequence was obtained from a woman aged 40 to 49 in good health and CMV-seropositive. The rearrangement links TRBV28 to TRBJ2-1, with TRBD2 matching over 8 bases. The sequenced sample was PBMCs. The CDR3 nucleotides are TGTGCCACGGGAGGGGTTTTTCAGTTCTTC. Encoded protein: CATGGVFQFF.